One sample yielded the 21 T cell receptor beta chains listed below, sequenced in a study of T cell clones after liver transplantation (dated by TCRdb to between 2019 and 2020). The time point label corresponds to: pre-transplant. The protocol used for the library was the immunoSEQ multiplex PCR assay. The immuneACCESS repertoire file appears here via TCRdb, limited to in-frame rearrangements. These files lack a portion of the clones; in checked studies, under half of the deficit traces to unresolved V genes, and the cause of the others is not known. In all, the sample holds approximately 7,300 clones, and roughly 80% of those were seen once. In total, the top ten clones hold about 42% of the sample. The material was CD8+ T cells from blood, obtained before liver transplant. The receptors derive from a human donor who received a liver transplant.

V gene TRBV28 combines with J gene TRBJ2-7; D is uncertain. The germline V gene has CDR1 MDHEN and CDR2 SYDVKM. V was shortened by 5 bases and J by 2 bases, with 13 bases between the two germline ends. The CDR3 covers 14 residues. The CDR3 protein is CASSPDAGTYEQYF. DNA of the CDR3: TGTGCCAGCAGTCCCGACGCAGGTACCTACGAGCAGTACTTC.

V usage is TRBV27 and J usage is TRBJ2-2; maybe TRBD1 (5 bases). Trimming removed 0 bases from V and 7 bases from J, with 9 bases in between. This CDR3 has 14 residues. The germline V gene encodes CDR1 MNHEY and CDR2 SMNVEV (reference sequence). CDR3: CASSLSGLVGELFF. DNA of the CDR3: TGTGCCAGCAGTTTATCGGGGCTGGTCGGGGAGCTGTTTTTT.

The rearrangement joins TRBV28 to TRBJ2-7; tentative D call: TRBD1 (6 bases). The CDR3 extends over 14 amino acids. Germline V gene lookup returns CDR1 MDHEN and CDR2 SYDVKM. Trimming left V 5 bases short and J 3 bases short, with 14 bases between. This CDR3 is CASSDPRQVYEQYF. Written as DNA, the CDR3 is TGTGCCAGCAGTGATCCGAGACAGGTCTACGAGCAGTACTTC.

The CDR3 region has the DNA TGTGCCAGCAGCGTAGGGGTTTTGGGGCCGCCGTCCTACGAGCAGTACTTC. It specifies CASSVGVLGPPSYEQYF. This rearrangement joins TRBV9 to TRBJ2-7; perhaps TRBD1 as D (5 bases). Trimming cost V 0 bases and J 1 base, with 17 bases left between them. Germline V gene data show CDR1 as SGDLS and CDR2 as YYNGEE. The CDR3 has 17 residues.

The chain joins TRBV18 to TRBJ1-2, with D perhaps matching TRBD1 (5 bases). Trimming took 2 bases from V and 4 from J, leaving 17 bases between them. CDR3 length equals 16 residues. The germline V gene has CDR1 KGHSH and CDR2 LQKENI. The CDR3 sequence: CASSPTFRRGLYGYTF. For the CDR3, the DNA is TGTGCCAGCTCACCAACCTTCAGACGGGGACTCTATGGCTACACCTTC.

This clone is deemed medium-sized. CDR3 sequence: CASSESIGNTEAFF. In nucleotides, the CDR3 is TGCGCCAGCAGTGAGTCGATCGGGAACACTGAAGCTTTCTTT. The chain is built from TRBV10-1 and TRBJ1-1; D is uncertain. There are 14 residues in the CDR3. Germline assignment: CDR1 WNHNN and CDR2 SYGVQD (reference sequence). V was cut by 0 bases and J by 1 base, with 6 bases left in between.

The gene calls are TRBV27 and TRBJ1-5, with 7 nucleotides matching TRBD1. V lost 1 base to trimming and J lost 0 bases; unmatched junction nucleotides: 9. The CDR3 is made up of 18 amino acids. The V gene's germline CDR1 is MNHEY and CDR2 SMNVEV (reference sequence). The DNA of the CDR3 is TGTGCCAGCAGTTTATATCCCCCGGACAGGTATAGCAATCAGCCCCAGCATTTT. This sequence encodes CASSLYPPDRYSNQPQHF.

The V gene is TRBV19, the J gene TRBJ2-7; tentatively, D is TRBD2 (5 bases). The CDR3 contains 13 residues. V was pared by 4 bases and J by 2 bases, with 9 bases between. CDR1 is LNHDA and CDR2 is SQIVND in the germline V gene (reference sequence). The DNA for the CDR3 is TGTGCCAGTAGTACAAGGACTCCCTACGAGCAGTACTTC. Its protein is CASSTRTPYEQYF.

CDR3 sequence: CASSLTSGDFYEQYF. CDR3 nucleotides: TGCGCCAGCAGCTTGACTAGCGGGGATTTTTACGAGCAGTACTTC. The V gene is TRBV5-1, the J gene TRBJ2-7, with 10 nucleotides matching TRBD2. CDR3 length: 15 residues. Germline CDR1 and CDR2: SGHRS and YFSETQ. V lost 1 base, J lost 4 bases, and 5 bases stayed unmatched.

The V and J genes are TRBV7-9 and TRBJ2-7; the match to TRBD1 covers 10 bases. Per the germline V gene, CDR1 is SEHNR and CDR2 is FQNEAQ (reference sequence). The CDR3 has 15 amino acids. The trim removed 5 bases at V and 1 base at J, leaving 5 bases unmatched. Here the CDR3 reads CASSARDRGSYEQYF. CDR3 nucleotide sequence: TGTGCCAGCAGCGCCCGGGACAGGGGATCCTACGAGCAGTACTTC.

The rearrangement links TRBV29-1 to TRBJ1-4; 7 bases are shared with TRBD1. Germline lookup yields CDR1 SQVTM and CDR2 ANQGSEA. The CDR3 consists of 13 residues. V lost 8 bases, J lost 5 bases, and 8 bases stayed unmatched. The CDR3 region is CSFRTGINEKLFF. The DNA of the CDR3 is TGCAGCTTCCGGACAGGAATCAATGAAAAACTGTTTTTT.

This chain joins TRBV9 and TRBJ1-3, with D hard to call. Germline assignment: CDR1 SGDLS and CDR2 YYNGEE. V was clipped by 7 bases and J by 0 bases, with 5 bases between them. This CDR3 is built from 12 residues. The CDR3 is CASGPSGNTIYF. The CDR3 nucleotides read TGTGCCAGCGGCCCCTCTGGAAACACCATATATTTT. Looking up the rest from reference TRBV9 and TRBJ1-3 gives the full variable domain: DSGVTQTPKHLITATGQRVTLRCSPRSGDLSVYWYQQSLDQGLQFLIQYYNGEERAKGNILERFSAQQFPDLHSELNLSSLELGDSALYFCASGPSGNTIYFGEGSWLTVV.

The chain carries TRBV10-3 and TRBJ1-4; D remains ambiguous. Looked up from germline, CDR1 is ENHRY and CDR2 is SYGVKD. The CDR3 runs to 15 residues. Trimming left V 3 bases short and J 3 bases short, with 11 bases between. The CDR3 loop is CAISESGNSNEKLFF. CDR3 coding DNA: TGTGCCATCAGTGAATCCGGGAACTCTAATGAAAAACTGTTTTTT.

The chain is built from TRBV4-1 and TRBJ2-1, with 10 bases lining up with TRBD2. With 4 bases clipped from V and 2 bases from J, the junction kept 5 bases outside the gene matches. This CDR3 is built from 16 residues. Germline loops: CDR1 MGHRA, CDR2 YSYEKL. This CDR3 is CASSLLAGGAYNEQFF. Written as DNA, the CDR3 is TGCGCCAGCAGCCTCTTAGCGGGGGGCGCCTACAATGAGCAGTTCTTC.

The table lists this clone with a few counts. The chain recombines TRBV7-9 with TRBJ1-1; 7 positions agree with TRBD1. V trimming: 4 bases; J trimming: 0 bases; junction bases outside the gene matches: 8. CDR1 is SEHNR and CDR2 is FQNEAQ in the germline V gene (reference sequence). The CDR3 extends over 16 amino acids. CDR3 coding DNA: TGTGCCAGCAGCTCAGAACACAGGGGACTGAACACTGAAGCTTTCTTT. Translated, it gives CASSSEHRGLNTEAFF. Full variable domain (outside the CDR3, taken from reference TRBV7-9 and TRBJ1-1): DTGVSQNPRHKITKRGQNVTFRCDPISEHNRLYWYRQTLGQGPEFLTYFQNEAQLEKSRLLSDRFSAERPKGSFSTLEIQRTEQGDSAMYLCASSSEHRGLNTEAFFGQGTRLTVV.

J is TRBJ2-5 and V is TRBV11-2; possibly TRBD2 for D (6 bases). The CDR3 runs to 14 residues. CDR1 and CDR2 from the germline V gene are SGHAT and FQNNGV. V lost 4 bases, J lost 4 bases, and 13 bases lay in between. The CDR3 is CASSSWGDRETQYF. CDR3 DNA: TGTGCCAGCAGCTCCTGGGGGGATCGAGAGACCCAGTACTTC.

The genes are TRBV19 and TRBJ2-7, with TRBD2 identical over 7 bases. The germline CDR1 and CDR2 sequences are LNHDA and SQIVND (reference sequence). Trimming cost V 5 bases and J 0 bases; bases outside gene matches: 7. The CDR3 extends over 15 amino acids. The CDR3 spells CASSPGGGSSYEQYF. CDR3 DNA: TGTGCCAGTAGTCCCGGGGGAGGGAGCTCCTACGAGCAGTACTTC.

The rearrangement joins TRBV11-1 to TRBJ2-7, with 7 nucleotides matching TRBD1. Germline V CDR1 and CDR2: SGHAT, FQDESV (reference sequence). With V trimmed by 5 bases and J by 6 bases, 10 bases remained unmatched. This CDR3 is built from 14 residues. The CDR3 bases are TGTGCCAGCAGCCATCCCGACAGGGAAGGCGAGCAGTACTTC. Residues: CASSHPDREGEQYF.

The CDR3 DNA reads as TGTGCCAGCAGGCACCCGGGACAGGGAATCGAGCAGTACTTC. Protein product: CASRHPGQGIEQYF. The chain employs TRBV6-6 and TRBJ2-7; TRBD1 aligns across 9 bases. J lost 6 bases, V lost 6 bases, and 9 bases had no gene match. There are 14 residues in the CDR3. Germline CDR1 is MNHNY and CDR2 is SVGAGI (reference sequence).

The V call is TRBV9, the J call TRBJ2-3; 12 nucleotides line up with TRBD2. After removal of 3 bases from V and 4 bases from J, the junction contained 6 bases not matched to a gene. Germline-derived CDR1 and CDR2 are SGDLS and YYNGEE. CDR3 length: 16 amino acids. The CDR3 sequence: CASSGASGGAPDTQYF. The CDR3 region has the DNA TGTGCCAGCAGCGGCGCTAGCGGGGGGGCCCCAGATACGCAGTATTTT.

The chain links TRBV2 to TRBJ1-3; no reliable D call. The ends were cut back, 8 bases at V and 0 bases at J, with 8 bases in the middle. Germline V lookup: CDR1 SNHLY, CDR2 FYNNEI. This CDR3 has 13 residues. The CDR3 DNA sequence: TGTGCCAGCGGCCGCCTCTCTGGAAACACCATATATTTT. This codes for CASGRLSGNTIYF.